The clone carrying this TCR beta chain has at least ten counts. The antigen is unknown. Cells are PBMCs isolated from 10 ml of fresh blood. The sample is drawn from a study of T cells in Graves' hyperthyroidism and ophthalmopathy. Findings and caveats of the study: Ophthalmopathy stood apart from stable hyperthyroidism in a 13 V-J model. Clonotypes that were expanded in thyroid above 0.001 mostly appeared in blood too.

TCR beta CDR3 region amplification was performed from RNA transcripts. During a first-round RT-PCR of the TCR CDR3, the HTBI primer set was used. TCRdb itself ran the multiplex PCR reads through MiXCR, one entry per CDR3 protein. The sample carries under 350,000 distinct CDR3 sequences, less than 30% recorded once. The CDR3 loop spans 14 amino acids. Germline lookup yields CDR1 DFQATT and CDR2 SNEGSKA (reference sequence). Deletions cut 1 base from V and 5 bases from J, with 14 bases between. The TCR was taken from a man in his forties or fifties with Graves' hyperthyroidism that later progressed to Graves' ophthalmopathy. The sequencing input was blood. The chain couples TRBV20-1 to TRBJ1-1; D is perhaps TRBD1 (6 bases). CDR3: CSARGWGGRTEAFF. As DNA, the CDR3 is TGCAGTGCTAGAGGTTGGGGGGGGCGGACTGAAGCTTTCTTT.